This is a list of T cell receptor beta chains from one sample in a study of cytomegalovirus exposure and HLA in healthy donors. Profiling relied on immunoSEQ multiplex PCR, and the TCRdb table lists in-frame clones only, not all of them. This table has over 200,000 clones, around 80% appearing once. The sequenced sample consisted of PBMCs. These receptors came from a male donor in good health and CMV-seronegative. The CDR3 runs from the conserved cysteine through the conserved F or W. D genes are given only for firm matches. Clone sizes are given selectively: once, few, many, or a class where the clone is expanded.

size: .; D: .; J: TRBJ2-1; V: TRBV7-3; CDR3: CASSPPPRTSNEQFF; DNA: TGTGCCAGCAGCCCACCACCGAGGACAAGCAATGAGCAGTTCTTC
size: .; D: TRBD1; J: TRBJ2-2; V: TRBV2; CDR3: CASTGQGVVLSTGELFF; DNA: TGTGCCAGCACCGGACAGGGGGTTGTGTTATCAACCGGGGAGCTGTTTTTT
size: once; D: TRBD1; J: TRBJ2-7; V: TRBV7-9; CDR3: CASSLTGQSYEQYF; DNA: TGTGCCAGCAGCTTAACGGGACAGTCCTACGAGCAGTACTTC
size: .; D: .; J: TRBJ1-1; V: TRBV19; CDR3: CASKMGGAPEAFF; DNA: TGTGCCAGTAAAATGGGAGGGGCCCCTGAAGCTTTCTTT
size: once; D: .; J: TRBJ2-1; V: TRBV10-2; CDR3: CASSPTIGVSHNEQFF; DNA: TGCGCCAGCAGTCCAACCATAGGGGTCTCCCACAATGAGCAGTTCTTC
size: few; D: .; J: TRBJ1-1; V: TRBV7-2; CDR3: CASSVTGTEAFF; DNA: TGTGCCAGCAGCGTCACAGGAACTGAAGCTTTCTTT
size: .; D: TRBD2; J: TRBJ2-2; V: TRBV5-1; CDR3: CASSLGEGLRTGELFF; DNA: TGCGCCAGCAGCTTGGGGGAGGGCCTGAGGACCGGGGAGCTGTTTTTT
size: few; D: .; J: TRBJ2-7; V: TRBV5-5; CDR3: CASSLNAGTQIYEQYF; DNA: TGTGCCAGCAGCCTGAACGCCGGGACTCAGATTTACGAGCAGTACTTC
size: .; D: .; J: TRBJ2-7; V: TRBV5-4; CDR3: CASSPQLGSSYEQYF; DNA: TGTGCCAGCAGCCCACAGTTGGGGAGCTCCTACGAGCAGTACTTC
size: .; D: TRBD1; J: TRBJ1-1; V: TRBV7-8; CDR3: CASSLTGQGTGTEAFF; DNA: TGTGCCAGCAGCCTCACAGGACAGGGAACTGGCACTGAAGCTTTCTTT
size: .; D: TRBD2; J: TRBJ2-7; V: TRBV5-4; CDR3: CASSSGLAGSYEQYF; DNA: TGTGCCAGCAGCTCGGGACTAGCGGGCAGTTACGAGCAGTACTTC
size: .; D: .; J: TRBJ1-1; V: TRBV9; CDR3: CASSPRGGNTEAFF; DNA: TGTGCCAGCAGCCCAAGGGGGGGGAACACTGAAGCTTTCTTT
size: .; D: .; J: TRBJ2-2; V: TRBV28; CDR3: CASSLGGGNTGELFF; DNA: TGTGCCAGCAGTTTGGGGGGAGGGAACACCGGGGAGCTGTTTTTT
size: few; D: .; J: TRBJ1-5; V: TRBV28; CDR3: CASSFEGAQHF; DNA: TGTGCCAGCAGTTTTGAGGGAGCCCAGCATTTT
size: .; D: .; J: TRBJ1-2; V: TRBV10-1; CDR3: CASSEKLNYGYTF; DNA: TGCGCCAGCAGTGAAAAACTTAACTATGGCTACACCTTC
size: .; D: TRBD2; J: TRBJ2-5; V: TRBV28; CDR3: CASSLGLALRETQYF; DNA: TGTGCCAGCAGTTTAGGACTAGCGCTTAGGGAGACCCAGTACTTC
size: .; D: TRBD2; J: TRBJ2-1; V: TRBV29-1; CDR3: CSVVIPTSGVLSSYNEQFF; DNA: TGCAGCGTTGTGATCCCCACTAGCGGGGTGCTGAGCTCCTACAATGAGCAGTTCTTC
size: .; D: TRBD1; J: TRBJ2-7; V: TRBV18; CDR3: CASSPRGQGNEQYF; DNA: TGTGCCAGCTCACCGAGGGGACAGGGAAACGAGCAGTACTTC
size: .; D: TRBD2; J: TRBJ2-1; V: TRBV5-1; CDR3: CASKLAGSYNEQFF; DNA: TGCGCCAGCAAACTAGCGGGGTCCTACAATGAGCAGTTCTTC
size: .; D: .; J: TRBJ2-3; V: TRBV7-3; CDR3: CASSLSWSGTDTQYF; DNA: TGTGCCAGCAGCTTAAGCTGGAGCGGCACAGATACGCAGTATTTT
size: .; D: TRBD1; J: TRBJ1-2; V: TRBV11-2; CDR3: CASSTGDYGYTF; DNA: TGTGCCAGCAGTACAGGGGACTATGGCTACACCTTC
size: .; D: TRBD1; J: TRBJ1-1; V: TRBV6-5; CDR3: CASMGQGGTEAFF; DNA: TGTGCCAGCATGGGACAGGGGGGGACTGAAGCTTTCTTT
size: .; D: TRBD1; J: TRBJ1-3; V: TRBV9; CDR3: CASSVGGRGLNTIYF; DNA: TGTGCCAGCAGCGTAGGGGGCAGGGGGTTAAACACCATATATTTT
size: .; D: TRBD1; J: TRBJ2-7; V: TRBV27; CDR3: CASRGTESSYEQYF; DNA: TGTGCCAGCAGAGGGACAGAAAGCTCCTACGAGCAGTACTTC
size: few; D: TRBD1; J: TRBJ1-1; V: TRBV19; CDR3: CASRQTGENTEAFF; DNA: TGTGCCAGTAGGCAGACAGGGGAGAACACTGAAGCTTTCTTT
size: .; D: TRBD2; J: TRBJ2-7; V: TRBV30; CDR3: CAWGGSLYEQYF; DNA: TGTGCCTGGGGCGGGAGCCTTTACGAGCAGTACTTC
size: .; D: TRBD2; J: TRBJ2-3; V: TRBV6-1; CDR3: CASSETSGGVDTQYF; DNA: TGTGCCAGCAGTGAGACTAGCGGAGGAGTAGATACGCAGTATTTT
size: .; D: .; J: TRBJ2-7; V: TRBV5-1; CDR3: CASSLVTGPSYEQYF; DNA: TGCGCCAGCAGCTTGGTTACAGGCCCCTCCTACGAGCAGTACTTC
size: .; D: TRBD1; J: TRBJ2-5; V: TRBV11-1; CDR3: CASNNRGVGETQYF; DNA: TGTGCCAGCAACAACAGGGGAGTGGGTGAGACCCAGTACTTC
size: .; D: TRBD1; J: TRBJ1-2; V: TRBV5-1; CDR3: CASSTGQGYGYTF; DNA: TGCGCCAGCAGCACCGGACAGGGCTATGGCTACACCTTC